The TCR beta chain under discussion was sequenced for a study of blood T cell repertoires in COVID-19. This table comes from immunoSEQ multiplex PCR, and its TCRdb copy is limited to in-frame clones, with some not included. The sample has 140,000 to 150,000 clones, 70% to 90% seen once. There are 13 residues in the CDR3. The sample taken for sequencing was peripheral blood. The V and J genes are TRBV12-2 and TRBJ2-7; the tabulated D call, TRBD1, remains unverified against the DNA. TRBV12-2 is noted as a pseudogene. The receptor's source is a man aged 60 to 69 with active or convalescent COVID-19. The CDR3 nucleotides are TGTGCAAGTCGCTGGGACAGCTCCTACGAGCAGTACTTC. Its translation: CASRWDSSYEQYF.